Listed below are T cell receptor beta chains from one sample, sequenced in a study of shared clonotypes between healthy human individuals. Profiled with immunoSEQ multiplex PCR; TCRdb holds only in-frame clones, not every one. The sample contains roughly 1.5 million clones, around 98% of which appear only once. Sequencing input: naive CD4+ T cells sorted from blood. These receptors came from a man younger than 45 in good health. CDR3s include the opening cysteine and the closing phenylalanine or tryptophan. The order of the fields is CDR3 length, V gene, J gene, clone size, D gene, CDR3 DNA, CDR3 protein. A D gene is named only where the DNA matches it firmly. Rows may omit the clone size; those that give it use once, few, many or a size class.

>16|TRBV19|TRBJ2-3|NA|NA
TGTGCCAGTAGTATTCTTGGACAGATGAGCACAGATACGCAGTATTTT
CASSILGQMSTDTQYF
>12|TRBV2|TRBJ1-2|NA|NA
TGTGCCAGCGGCCGGGACATGAGTCCCTACACCTTC
CASGRDMSPYTF
>16|TRBV28|TRBJ1-5|NA|NA
TGTGCCAGCAGTTGGCATCTACAGGGCGGTAATCAGCCCCAGCATTTT
CASSWHLQGGNQPQHF
>12|TRBV29-1|TRBJ2-7|NA|TRBD1
TGCAGCGTTGAAACAGGGGTGGGGGAGCAGTACTTC
CSVETGVGEQYF
>16|TRBV7-9|TRBJ2-4|NA|NA
TGTGCCAGCAGCTCCTGGACGGAAAAAAGCAAAAACATTCAGTACTTC
CASSSWTEKSKNIQYF
>16|TRBV10-3|TRBJ2-5|NA|TRBD2
TGTGCCATCAGCCCGGGACTAGCGGGAGGCTGGGAGACCCAGTACTTC
CAISPGLAGGWETQYF
>13|TRBV18|TRBJ2-5|NA|TRBD1
TGTGCCAGCACGGGACAGAACCAAGAGACCCAGTACTTC
CASTGQNQETQYF
>14|TRBV9|TRBJ1-2|NA|NA
TGTGCCAGCAGCGTAGATTTCTCATCGGCAGGCTACACCTTC
CASSVDFSSAGYTF
>15|TRBV27|TRBJ2-2|NA|NA
TGTGCCAGCAGTTTGACACAGGGTCGGACCGGGGAGCTGTTTTTT
CASSLTQGRTGELFF
>13|TRBV28|TRBJ1-2|NA|NA
TGTGCCAGCAGCATCCCGGGACTAGGTGGCTACACCTTC
CASSIPGLGGYTF
>14|TRBV11-2|TRBJ2-7|NA|TRBD1
TGTGCCAGCAGCAGGCCCGGGACAGGGGGCGAGCAGTACTTC
CASSRPGTGGEQYF
>13|TRBV19|TRBJ1-1|once|NA
TGTGCCAGTAGTATTGGTGGAGGCACTGAAGCTTTCTTT
CASSIGGGTEAFF
>13|TRBV7-6|TRBJ2-7|NA|NA
TGTGCCAGCAGCTTAGGACCCTCCTACGAGCAGTACTTC
CASSLGPSYEQYF
>15|TRBV10-3|TRBJ1-5|NA|TRBD1
TGTGCCATCAGTGGGACAGGCGGAGGTGATCAGCCCCAGCATTTT
CAISGTGGGDQPQHF
>16|TRBV5-4|TRBJ2-1|NA|NA
TGTGCCAGCAGCTTCCACGGGAGTTCGGCCTACAATGAGCAGTTCTTC
CASSFHGSSAYNEQFF
>17|TRBV27|TRBJ2-1|NA|TRBD2
TGTGCCAGCAGTTTTCTCACTGGACTAGCTTCCTACAATGAGCAGTTCTTC
CASSFLTGLASYNEQFF
>16|TRBV19|TRBJ1-2|NA|NA
TGTGCCAGTAGCAGGTATTTACCGCTCAGTAACTATGGCTACACCTTC
CASSRYLPLSNYGYTF
>14|TRBV9|TRBJ2-7|NA|NA
TGTGCCAGCAGCGTAGCTCCACAGGGTGGCGAGCAGTACTTC
CASSVAPQGGEQYF
>13|TRBV11-2|TRBJ2-2|NA|NA
TGTGCCAGCAGCTGGAAGGGGATCGGGGAGCTGTTTTTT
CASSWKGIGELFF
>15|TRBV27|TRBJ2-3|NA|NA
TGTGCCAGCAGTTTATATCCGGACTACACAGATACGCAGTATTTT
CASSLYPDYTDTQYF
>15|TRBV5-1|TRBJ2-2|NA|NA
TGCGCCAGCAGCATAGACACGGCGGTCACCGGGGAGCTGTTTTTT
CASSIDTAVTGELFF
>14|TRBV5-1|TRBJ2-3|NA|NA
TGCGCCAGCAGCTTTTTTGGGAGCACAGATACGCAGTATTTT
CASSFFGSTDTQYF
>13|TRBV4-3|TRBJ2-1|NA|TRBD2
TGCGCCAGCAGCCAAGATCGGGGGGATGAGCAGTTCTTC
CASSQDRGDEQFF
>15|TRBV6-5|TRBJ2-2|NA|TRBD1
TGTGCCAGCAGTAGGACAGGGACGATTGGCGGGGAGCTGTTTTTT
CASSRTGTIGGELFF
>14|TRBV6-4|TRBJ2-1|NA|NA
TGTGCCAGCAGTCGGGTTGCTTCGTACAATGAGCAGTTCTTC
CASSRVASYNEQFF
>11|TRBV2|TRBJ1-2|once|NA
TGTGCCAGCAAAGCCTCCTATGGCTACACCTTC
CASKASYGYTF
>18|TRBV5-4|TRBJ2-4|NA|TRBD1
TGTGCCAGCAGCTTACAGGGGGCCGGGGAACAAGCCAAAAACATTCAGTACTTC
CASSLQGAGEQAKNIQYF
>15|TRBV19|TRBJ2-7|once|TRBD2
TGTGCCAGTAGCGAGTTTAGCGGGCGAGGGGTCGAGCAGTACTTC
CASSEFSGRGVEQYF
>16|TRBV15|TRBJ1-1|NA|NA
TGTGCCACCAGCAGTTCGAGGACCACATGGAACACTGAAGCTTTCTTT
CATSSSRTTWNTEAFF
>13|TRBV6-1|TRBJ2-7|NA|NA
TGTGCCAGCGGCACCGCGGGATCCTACGAGCAGTACTTC
CASGTAGSYEQYF
>15|TRBV6-1|TRBJ2-1|NA|TRBD2
TGTGCCAGCAGTCAGGGACTAGCGGATTACAATGAGCAGTTCTTC
CASSQGLADYNEQFF
>15|TRBV28|TRBJ2-7|NA|NA
TGTGCCAGCACCCGACCGTGGGGGCTGACCTACGAGCAGTACTTC
CASTRPWGLTYEQYF
>14|TRBV5-6|TRBJ2-1|NA|NA
TGTGCCAGCACCACCTGGGGCTCCTACAATGAGCAGTTCTTC
CASTTWGSYNEQFF
>14|TRBV16|TRBJ2-5|once|TRBD1
TGTGCCAGCAGCCTAGGGGACAGTCGGGAGACCCAGTACTTC
CASSLGDSRETQYF
>14|TRBV7-2|TRBJ2-7|NA|NA
TGTGCCAGCAGCTTAGGAACGGTCGAATACGAGCAGTACTTC
CASSLGTVEYEQYF
>13|TRBV19|TRBJ1-5|NA|NA
TGTGCTATCAGTGGCGGGGGTACTCAGCCCCAGCATTTT
CAISGGGTQPQHF
>13|TRBV2|TRBJ2-7|once|NA
TGTGCCAGCAGTGGGGCGGCCAACTGGGAGCAGTACTTC
CASSGAANWEQYF
>14|TRBV28|TRBJ2-7|NA|NA
TGTGCCAGCAGTTCCCCGGCGGTTCCATACGAGCAGTACTTC
CASSSPAVPYEQYF
>16|TRBV7-9|TRBJ1-2|NA|TRBD1
TGTGCCAGCAGCTCGCCCTCCGGGACAGGGGCTTCTGGCTACACCTTC
CASSSPSGTGASGYTF
>16|TRBV7-9|TRBJ2-6|NA|NA
TGTGCCAGCAGCAGAGACACGAACTCTGGGGCCAACGTCCTGACTTTC
CASSRDTNSGANVLTF
>15|TRBV15|TRBJ2-5|NA|TRBD1
TGTGCCACCAGCAATTTCCGACAGGGCCCAGAGACCCAGTACTTC
CATSNFRQGPETQYF
>16|TRBV5-1|TRBJ2-2|NA|NA
TGCGCCAGCAGCTTGCCCCGTGATTGGGGGTCCGGGGAGCTGTTTTTT
CASSLPRDWGSGELFF
>16|TRBV10-1|TRBJ2-2|NA|TRBD1
TGCGCCAGCAGCTCACGGGACAGGGTCGGCACCGGGGAGCTGTTTTTT
CASSSRDRVGTGELFF
>18|TRBV13|TRBJ2-5|NA|TRBD2
TGTGCCAGCAGCCAAGTAATTGGGGGGGGAAACAATGGTGAGACCCAGTACTTC
CASSQVIGGGNNGETQYF
>15|TRBV5-4|TRBJ1-1|NA|NA
TGTGCCAGCAGCTTGGGCCAGGGGCGGGACACTGAAGCTTTCTTT
CASSLGQGRDTEAFF
>14|TRBV5-4|TRBJ2-3|NA|NA
TGTGCCAGCAGCTATCCTCTAGGGGCGCTTACGCAGTATTTT
CASSYPLGALTQYF
>13|TRBV6-5|TRBJ1-2|NA|TRBD1
TGTGCCAGCAGTTATGAGACAGGGGGCGGCTACACCTTC
CASSYETGGGYTF
>14|TRBV4-3|TRBJ2-5|NA|TRBD2
TGCGCCAGCAGCCAAGGGACGGGGGGAGAGACCCAGTACTTC
CASSQGTGGETQYF
>15|TRBV7-2|TRBJ2-7|NA|NA
TGTGCCAGCAGCTTGACTGGCGGGCCGACTAACGAGCAGTACTTC
CASSLTGGPTNEQYF
>19|TRBV27|TRBJ2-7|NA|TRBD1
TGTGCCAGCAGATTAAAAACGCGGGACGAGACAGGGGGTTCCTACGAGCAGTACTTC
CASRLKTRDETGGSYEQYF
>13|TRBV28|TRBJ2-7|NA|TRBD1
TGTGCCAGCAGTGATGGGACAGCCTACGAGCAGTACTTC
CASSDGTAYEQYF
>16|TRBV19|TRBJ2-2|NA|NA
TGTGCCAGTAGTATAGCAAAGGGAACGGGCACCGGGGAGCTGTTTTTT
CASSIAKGTGTGELFF